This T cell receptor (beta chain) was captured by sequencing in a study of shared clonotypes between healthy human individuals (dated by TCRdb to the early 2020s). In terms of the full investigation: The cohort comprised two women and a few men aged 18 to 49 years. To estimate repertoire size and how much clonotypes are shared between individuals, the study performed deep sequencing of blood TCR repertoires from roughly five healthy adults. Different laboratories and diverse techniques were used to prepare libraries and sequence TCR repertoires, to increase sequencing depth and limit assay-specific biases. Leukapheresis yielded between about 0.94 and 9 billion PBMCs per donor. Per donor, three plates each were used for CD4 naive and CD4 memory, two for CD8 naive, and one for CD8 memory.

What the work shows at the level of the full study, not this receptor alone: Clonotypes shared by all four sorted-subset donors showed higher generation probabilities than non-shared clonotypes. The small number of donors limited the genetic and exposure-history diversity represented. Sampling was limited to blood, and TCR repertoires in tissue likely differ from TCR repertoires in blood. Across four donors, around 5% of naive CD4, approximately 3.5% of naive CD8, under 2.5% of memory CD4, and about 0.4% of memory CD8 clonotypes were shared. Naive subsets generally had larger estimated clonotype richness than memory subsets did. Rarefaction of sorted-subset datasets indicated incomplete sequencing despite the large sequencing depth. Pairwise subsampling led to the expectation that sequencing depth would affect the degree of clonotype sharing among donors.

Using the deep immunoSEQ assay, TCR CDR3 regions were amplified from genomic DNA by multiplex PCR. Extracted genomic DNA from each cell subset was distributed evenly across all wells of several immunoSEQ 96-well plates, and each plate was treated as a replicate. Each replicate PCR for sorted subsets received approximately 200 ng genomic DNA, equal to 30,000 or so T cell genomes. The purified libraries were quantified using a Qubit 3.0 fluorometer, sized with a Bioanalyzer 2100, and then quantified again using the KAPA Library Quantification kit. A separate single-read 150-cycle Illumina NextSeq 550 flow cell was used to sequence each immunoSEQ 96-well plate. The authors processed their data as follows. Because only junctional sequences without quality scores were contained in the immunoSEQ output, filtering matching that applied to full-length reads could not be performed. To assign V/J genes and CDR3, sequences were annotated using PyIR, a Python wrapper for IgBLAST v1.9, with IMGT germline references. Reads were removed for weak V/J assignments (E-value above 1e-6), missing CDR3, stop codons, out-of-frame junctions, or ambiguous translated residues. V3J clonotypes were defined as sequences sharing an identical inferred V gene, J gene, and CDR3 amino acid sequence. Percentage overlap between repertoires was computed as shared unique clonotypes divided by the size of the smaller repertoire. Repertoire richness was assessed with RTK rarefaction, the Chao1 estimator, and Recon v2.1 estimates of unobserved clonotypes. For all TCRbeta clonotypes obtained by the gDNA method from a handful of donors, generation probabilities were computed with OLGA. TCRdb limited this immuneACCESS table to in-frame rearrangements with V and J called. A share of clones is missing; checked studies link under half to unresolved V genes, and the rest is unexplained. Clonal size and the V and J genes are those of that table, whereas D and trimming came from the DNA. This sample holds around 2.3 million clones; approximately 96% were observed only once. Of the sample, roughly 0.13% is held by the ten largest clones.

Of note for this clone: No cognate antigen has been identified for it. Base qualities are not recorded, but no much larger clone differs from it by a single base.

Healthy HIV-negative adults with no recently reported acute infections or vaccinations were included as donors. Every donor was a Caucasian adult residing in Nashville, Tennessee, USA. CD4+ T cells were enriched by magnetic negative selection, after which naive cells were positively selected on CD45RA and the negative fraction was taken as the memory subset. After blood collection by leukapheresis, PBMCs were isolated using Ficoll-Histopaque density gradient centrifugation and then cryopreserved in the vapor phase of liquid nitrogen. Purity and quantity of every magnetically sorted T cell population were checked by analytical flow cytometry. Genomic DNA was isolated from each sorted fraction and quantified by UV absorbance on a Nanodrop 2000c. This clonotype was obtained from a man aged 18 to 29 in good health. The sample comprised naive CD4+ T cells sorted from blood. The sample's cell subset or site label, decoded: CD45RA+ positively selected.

CDR3 loop: CASSPPGLAGDYEQYF. In nucleotide form, the sequence is TGTGCCAGCAGTCCCCCGGGACTAGCGGGCGATTACGAGCAGTACTTC. The chain links TRBV2 with TRBJ2-7; a stretch of 12 junction bases matches TRBD2. From the cysteine through the phenylalanine, the CDR3 covers 16 amino acids. Of the read, only the CDR3 DNA is kept; its 48 bases are in frame from base 1. In the germline V gene, CDR1 corresponds to SNHLY and CDR2 to FYNNEI. Relative to germline, V is missing 5 bases and J is missing 4 bases, with 9 bases of the junction outside any gene match.